This T cell receptor (beta chain) comes out of a study of Tregs in tolerant kidney transplant recipients. TCRdb's copy holds only in-frame clones and misses some; the assay was immunoSEQ multiplex PCR. The data include 45,000 to 55,000 clones; the top ten clones carry around 0.88%. On this clone: The read terminates 3 residues before the CDR3 end, so the remaining end is supplied by the germline J gene.

Unstimulated regulatory T cells (CD4+CD25+CD127-), CD4+CD25- non-regulatory cells, CD4 and CD8 cells were FACS-sorted from thawed PBMCs. Germline V CDR1 and CDR2: LNHDA, SQIVND (reference sequence). This CDR3 spans 17 amino acids. J gave up 5 bases and V 6 bases, and 18 bases lay outside the gene matches. The sequence came from a human donor who received a combined kidney and bone marrow transplant. Here the sequenced sample was CD4+ T cells from blood, taken before the transplant. The rearrangement links TRBV19 to TRBJ1-2; 7 bases align to TRBD1. CDR3 in amino acids: CASSPQTGATGRYGYTF. Partial CDR3 DNA: TGTGCCAGTAGCCCGCAAACCGGGGCGACAGGGAGGTATGGC.